The rows below give T cell receptor beta chains drawn from one sample of a study of shared clonotypes between healthy human individuals. Libraries were prepared by immunoSEQ multiplex PCR; TCRdb keeps only in-frame clonotypes and omits some of them. The table has 2 million to 2.5 million clones, around 93% seen once. Input material: naive CD4+ T cells from PBMCs. The receptor set was obtained from a man aged 18 to 29 in good health. Some clones in this sample may be carry-over from other donors' samples. The CDR3 runs from the conserved cysteine through the conserved F or W. A D gene is named only where the DNA matches it firmly. Expanded clones get a size class; other rows say once, few or many, or leave the size out.

D	V	size	J	DNA	CDR3
TRBD2	TRBV5-6	NA	TRBJ2-3	TGTGCCAGCAGCTTGGCTAGACTAGCGGGAGAAGGGTCAGATACGCAGTATTTT	CASSLARLAGEGSDTQYF
NA	TRBV5-1	NA	TRBJ1-1	TGCGCCAGCAGCTTGGGTGCCCCCGGGGGCACTGAAGCTTTCTTT	CASSLGAPGGTEAFF
NA	TRBV29-1	NA	TRBJ1-5	TGCAGCGTGGGGGGGGGATCCTGGGATCAGCCCCAGCATTTT	CSVGGGSWDQPQHF
NA	TRBV2	NA	TRBJ1-5	TGTGCCAGCAGTGAGGACAGCCAGTCCGGGCAGCCCCAGCATTTT	CASSEDSQSGQPQHF
NA	TRBV19	NA	TRBJ2-3	TGTGCCAGTAGTATCCGACAGGGCACAGATACGCAGTATTTT	CASSIRQGTDTQYF
NA	TRBV13	NA	TRBJ2-2	TGTGCCACCGCACGTCGACGGGAGACCACCGGGGAGCTGTTTTTT	CATARRRETTGELFF
NA	TRBV2	NA	TRBJ1-1	TGTGCCAGCAGTGACCAGGGAAACACTGAAGCTTTCTTT	CASSDQGNTEAFF
TRBD1	TRBV5-4	NA	TRBJ2-2	TGTGCCAGCAGGCATGCCCGGGACAGGGAGTTGTTTTTT	CASRHARDRELFF
NA	TRBV2	NA	TRBJ1-2	TGTGCCAGCAGTCTGGGGTTGGTCGGCTACACCTTC	CASSLGLVGYTF
TRBD1	TRBV25-1	NA	TRBJ2-6	TGTGCCAGCAAAGTGGGGACAGGGAGGTCTGGGGCCAACGTCCTGACTTTC	CASKVGTGRSGANVLTF
NA	TRBV18	once	TRBJ1-1	TGTGCCAGCTCACCATCGGAAACTGAAGCTTTCTTT	CASSPSETEAFF
TRBD2	TRBV6-5	few	TRBJ2-1	TGTGCCAGCAGTTACCAGGCGGGAGTGGGGAATGAGCAGTTCTTC	CASSYQAGVGNEQFF
NA	TRBV7-3	NA	TRBJ2-1	TGTGCCAGCAGCTTAATAGGGGCAGGGAACCTCTACAATGAGCAGTTCTTC	CASSLIGAGNLYNEQFF
NA	TRBV7-3	once	TRBJ2-7	TGTGCCAGCAGCGAGGACATATCTACGAGGGAGCAGTACTTC	CASSEDISTREQYF
TRBD1	TRBV6-5	NA	TRBJ2-5	TGTGCCAGCAGCTCAGGGACAGGAGGCAAAGAGACCCAGTACTTC	CASSSGTGGKETQYF
NA	TRBV27	NA	TRBJ2-7	TGTGCCAGCAGCGCAGGGGAGGGTTGGGCCTACGAGCAGTACTTC	CASSAGEGWAYEQYF
NA	TRBV28	few	TRBJ1-2	TGTGCCAGCAGCCCCCTAGGTGGTCTCGGCTATGGCTACACCTTC	CASSPLGGLGYGYTF
TRBD1	TRBV7-8	NA	TRBJ2-5	TGTGCCAGCAGCCTTGGGACAGGGAAAGAGACCCAGTACTTC	CASSLGTGKETQYF
TRBD2	TRBV9	NA	TRBJ2-1	TGTGCCAGCAGCGTATCTAGCGGGAAGAACAATGAGCAGTTCTTC	CASSVSSGKNNEQFF
NA	TRBV2	NA	TRBJ2-3	TGTGCCAGCAGAGGTGCGGGGCTGCCCACAGATACGCAGTATTTT	CASRGAGLPTDTQYF
NA	TRBV4-1	NA	TRBJ1-1	TGCGCCAGCGGCCTGGGGGGGAACCTGAGAACTGAAGCTTTCTTT	CASGLGGNLRTEAFF
TRBD1	TRBV5-1	NA	TRBJ2-7	TGCGCCAGCACCTCCGTCGGGACAGGCTACGAGCAGTACTTC	CASTSVGTGYEQYF
NA	TRBV29-1	NA	TRBJ2-7	TGCAGCGTTGGGCCTTATCTGAACTCCTACGAGCAGTACTTC	CSVGPYLNSYEQYF
NA	TRBV19	NA	TRBJ2-7	TGTGCCAGTAGTACCTCGACAGCACGATCCTACGAGCAGTACTTC	CASSTSTARSYEQYF
NA	TRBV6-6	NA	TRBJ2-2	TGTGCCACCCTCCCACAGGAGGCAAGCGGGGAGCTGTTTTTT	CATLPQEASGELFF
NA	TRBV5-4	NA	TRBJ2-7	TGTGCCAGCAGCTTGTTTGGCAGGAGCTCCTACGAGCAGTACTTC	CASSLFGRSSYEQYF
NA	TRBV11-3	once	TRBJ2-2	TGTGCCAGCAGCTTACCGGGGAACACCGGGGAGCTGTTTTTT	CASSLPGNTGELFF
NA	TRBV27	few	TRBJ1-3	TGTGCCAGCAGTTTAAATGCATGGCCTCACTCTGGAAACACCATATATTTT	CASSLNAWPHSGNTIYF
NA	TRBV5-1	few	TRBJ2-7	TGCGCCAGCAGCTTGTTGGGTTACGAGCAGTACTTC	CASSLLGYEQYF
NA	TRBV7-2	NA	TRBJ2-5	TGTGCCAGCAGCCTTGAGGGGCGTAGAGAGACCCAGTACTTC	CASSLEGRRETQYF
TRBD1	TRBV28	NA	TRBJ1-2	TGTGCCAGCACCCCCCTCGAGGAGGGGGCGTATGGTGGCTACACCTTC	CASTPLEEGAYGGYTF
TRBD1	TRBV5-6	NA	TRBJ2-7	TGTGCCAGCAGCTTAAGACAGGGAAGCTCCTACGAGCAGTACTTC	CASSLRQGSSYEQYF
NA	TRBV19	NA	TRBJ1-2	TGTGCCAGTAGTAACCCTGGACAGTACTATGGCTACACCTTC	CASSNPGQYYGYTF
NA	TRBV27	NA	TRBJ1-2	TGTGCCAGCAGTCCCCTGTTACGTCGAAGCGTTGTGACCTTC	CASSPLLRRSVVTF
TRBD1	TRBV4-1	NA	TRBJ1-1	TGCGCCAGCAGCCAGGACAGGACGAACACTGAAGCTTTCTTT	CASSQDRTNTEAFF
NA	TRBV9	NA	TRBJ1-1	TGTGCCAGCAGCGTAGAAGTTATTGGGGACCCGAACACTGAAGCTTTCTTT	CASSVEVIGDPNTEAFF
NA	TRBV29-1	NA	TRBJ2-6	TGCAGCGTTGGGACAGGGGCCAACGTCCTGACTTTC	CSVGTGANVLTF
TRBD1	TRBV5-1	NA	TRBJ1-4	TGCGCCAGCAGCGAGGTGGGGACAGGGCCTAATGAAAAACTGTTTTTT	CASSEVGTGPNEKLFF
TRBD1	TRBV7-2	NA	TRBJ1-2	TGTGCCAGCAGCTTGGAACAGGGGCCCAACTATGGCTACACCTTC	CASSLEQGPNYGYTF
NA	TRBV4-2	NA	TRBJ2-2	TGTGCCAGCAGGAACTCGGCACTAATCACCGGGGAGCTGTTTTTT	CASRNSALITGELFF
TRBD2	TRBV6-6	NA	TRBJ2-6	TGTGCCAGCATTGTTGGCGGGAGCTCTGGGGCCAACGTCCTGACTTTC	CASIVGGSSGANVLTF
TRBD1	TRBV11-2	NA	TRBJ1-2	TGTGCCAGCAGCTTTGGGACAGGGAACTATGGCTACACCTTC	CASSFGTGNYGYTF
TRBD1	TRBV11-2	once	TRBJ2-3	TGTGCCAGCAAAGGACAGGGGGCAGGCGGGAGGGCCGTGGATACGCAGTATTTT	CASKGQGAGGRAVDTQYF
NA	TRBV7-2	NA	TRBJ1-2	TGTGCCAGCAGCTTAGGGACGGATTTCTTAGCTAACTATGGCTACACCTTC	CASSLGTDFLANYGYTF
NA	TRBV4-1	NA	TRBJ1-1	TGCGCCAGCAGCCAAGCGCACGCGGGCTCCAACACTGAAGCTTTCTTT	CASSQAHAGSNTEAFF
TRBD1	TRBV19	NA	TRBJ1-5	TGTGCCAGTAGTGTGCCCGGGACAGGGAATCAGCCCCAGCATTTT	CASSVPGTGNQPQHF
NA	TRBV5-1	NA	TRBJ1-1	TGCGCCAGCAGCTTTTCCGGAGGGGTAACTGAAGCTTTCTTT	CASSFSGGVTEAFF
TRBD2	TRBV5-1	NA	TRBJ2-7	TGCGCCAGCAGCTTAGAACTAGCGGGAGGGCCCTACGAGCAGTACTTC	CASSLELAGGPYEQYF
NA	TRBV7-2	NA	TRBJ2-7	TGTGCCAGCGGCGGACAAACCACCGCCTACGAGCAGTACTTC	CASGGQTTAYEQYF
TRBD1	TRBV7-2	NA	TRBJ1-2	TGTGCCAGCAGCTTAGGGATCTGGACAGGGGGCGCGAACTATGGCTACACCTTC	CASSLGIWTGGANYGYTF
NA	TRBV21-1	NA	TRBJ2-7	TGTGCCAGCAGCAAGGGGACGTTGGCATCCTACGAGCAGTACTTC	CASSKGTLASYEQYF
TRBD2	TRBV6-5	NA	TRBJ2-1	TGTGCCAGCAGTCTCACTAGCGGGAAAGATGAGCAGTTCTTC	CASSLTSGKDEQFF